This T cell receptor beta chain is from a study of blood T cell repertoires in COVID-19. Study as a whole: Acute-phase and convalescent COVID-19 samples originated in the United States, Italy and Spain.

In germline, CDR1 is ENHRY, CDR2 SYGVKD. The CDR3 is 16 amino acids. Deletions cut 2 bases from V and 0 bases from J, with 8 bases between. Under the authors' procedure: Amplified reference gene primers provided the basis for estimating nucleated cell counts. This table comes from immunoSEQ multiplex PCR, and its TCRdb copy is limited to in-frame clones, with some not included. V and J calls and clone size are as listed in that table; D and trimming were resolved from the DNA. The table records roughly 140,000 clones, about 84% of them present only once. Sequencing was performed on peripheral blood. The clonotype originates from an elderly woman in a cohort sampled during active or convalescent COVID-19. The chain recombines TRBV10-3 with TRBJ1-6; D gene unclear. As DNA, the CDR3 is TGTGCCATCAGTGAGAGTCGAGGCTCCTATAATTCACCCCTCCACTTT. As protein: CAISESRGSYNSPLHF.